This note documents a single T cell receptor (beta chain) sequence. The data derive from a study of blood T cell repertoires in COVID-19. As for the study in general: The United States, Italy and Spain provided the acute and convalescent COVID-19 samples. PBMCs, B-cell-depleted T cells, or T cells provided the cDNA or gDNA that made up the material.

Original data processing: Amplification of reference gene primers was used by the study to estimate nucleated cell counts. Only in-frame clones appear in the TCRdb table, and some are missing; sequencing was by immunoSEQ multiplex PCR. The V and J calls and clone size were taken over from that table, and D and trimming were inferred from the DNA. Here the sample spans fewer than 250,000 clones, more than 75% being singletons. Deletions cut 5 bases from V and 5 bases from J, with 18 bases between. Germline lookup yields CDR1 SGHNT and CDR2 YENEEA. The CDR3 sequence is 16 residues long. The receptor comes from a man aged 45-65 years with acute or convalescent COVID-19. This chain uses TRBV11-3 with TRBJ2-2; the D gene is possibly TRBD1 (6 bases). Sequenced input: peripheral blood. The CDR3 loop reads CASSPAPGQLTGELFF. The CDR3 coding sequence is TGTGCCAGCAGCCCAGCACCGGGACAACTTACCGGGGAGCTGTTTTTT. Combining the CDR3 with reference TRBV11-3 and TRBJ2-2 gives the whole variable domain EAGVVQSPRYKIIEKKQPVAFWCNPISGHNTLYWYLQNLGQGPELLIRYENEEAVDDSQLPKDRFSAERLKGVDSTLKIQPAELGDSAVYLCASSPAPGQLTGELFFGEGSRLTVL.